This T cell receptor (beta chain) was obtained from a study of beta chain features in type 1 diabetes. The authors sorted CD4+ naive, central memory, regulatory and stem cell-like memory cells via CD45RO/CCR7/CD25/CD127/CD95/CD27. The V gene lost 5 bases and the J gene lost 7 bases, with 21 bases spanning the gap. From germline, CDR1 is SGHRS and CDR2 YFSETQ. The CDR3 is 15 residues long. Study findings and constraints: Sequencing of cDNA might inflate the share of cells that strongly express TCR. Healthy donors had naive, central memory and Treg TCRB repertoires that appeared less similar than those seen among patients.

Investigators reverse transcribed all isolated RNA, so they sequenced expressed TCRB transcripts. Produced via immunoSEQ multiplex PCR; TCRdb's table is partial and in-frame only. The data show about 300,000 clones, 8% seen once. This clone showed up just a few times. No antigen is known for it. This chain joins TRBV5-1 and TRBJ2-5, with a possible D match to TRBD1 (6 bases). The sequenced sample consisted of central memory CD4+ T cells from blood. The source of this sequence is a woman younger than 35 in good health. DNA of the CDR3: TGCGCCAGCAGTTTTTCCGACAGGTCCTCAGGGACCCAGTACTTC. It translates to CASSFSDRSSGTQYF.